This T cell receptor beta chain was documented in a study of T-cell memory formation after mild COVID-19. As to this clonotype: Its antigen is currently unknown.

Study-level findings and limits: The finding that pre-infection memory included some responding clones suggested that cross-reactive memory joined.

The V end lost 4 bases, the J end lost 3 bases, and 10 bases lay between the germline ends. This CDR3 has 13 residues. Germline V CDR1 and CDR2: SEHNR, FQNEAQ (reference sequence). 5'RACE with constant-segment primers built TCRalpha and TCRbeta cDNA libraries with UMIs. Using its own MiXCR run on the 5' RACE reads, TCRdb lists one record per CDR3 protein. The profile shows approximately 150,000 distinct CDR3 sequences, roughly 14% of them singletons. The TCR sequence derives from an adult woman who had mild COVID-19 (a few samples of this study predate the infection). Cell type and time point are not known. Sequencing was done on a sample of PBMCs or a T cell subset sorted from them (not recorded which). This rearrangement joins TRBV7-9 to TRBJ2-7; D is unresolved. CDR3 bases: TGTGCCAGCAGCTCAGATACCATCTACGAGCAGTACTTC. Protein product: CASSSDTIYEQYF.